This TCR beta chain derives from a study of T cell changes during pregnancy in multiple sclerosis (dated by TCRdb to the late 2010s). As for the study more broadly: The study examined how the T cell repertoire changed over the course of pregnancy in women with multiple sclerosis.

Libraries were constructed by the immunoSEQ multiplex PCR assay. TCRdb carries this immuneACCESS record with in-frame sequences only. Its versions omit some clonotypes, under half of them owing to an unresolved V gene in the studies checked, with the rest unexplained. In all, the sample holds under 45,000 clones, and roughly 92% of those were seen once. The top ten clonotypes cover roughly 0.7% of the sample. V gives up 4 bases and J gives up 7 bases, and the segment between their germline ends measures 26 bases. The CDR3 numbers 18 residues from cysteine through phenylalanine. Only CDR3 DNA remains: 54 bases, in frame from the first base. The germline V gene yields LGHNA for CDR1 and YNFKEQ for CDR2. This clone was counted only a few times. Its binding antigen is unknown. No base qualities exist here, and no much larger clone lies one base off it.

The receptor comes from a female donor with multiple sclerosis, enrolled in a pregnancy study. The sample was CD4+ T cells from peripheral blood mononuclear cells, taken in the first trimester of pregnancy. Rearrangement joined TRBV4-2 to TRBJ2-1; the best D guess is TRBD2, with 6 bases matching. CDR3 protein: CASSPGNGLRGRGNEQFF. The base sequence is TGTGCCAGCAGCCCCGGGAATGGGCTTAGAGGTCGGGGGAATGAGCAGTTCTTC.